This record looks at one T cell receptor beta chain sequence and its context. Antigen unknown. Only in-frame clones appear in the TCRdb table, and some are missing; sequencing was by immunoSEQ multiplex PCR. This table has 25,000 to 35,000 clones, around 70% appearing once. The data were taken from a study of vaccination effects on CD4 cells after COVID-19. Study at large: The post-vaccine samples were taken, at the median, 72 days after the second dose.

The V gene end was trimmed by 3 bases and the J gene end by 3 bases; junction bases not matched to a gene: 7. Germline V gene sequence: CDR1 MGHRA, CDR2 YSYEKL. The CDR3 covers 15 residues. Before any sequencing was done, the ViraFEST assay used viral peptide pools to expand antigen-specific CD4+ T cells. It was after approximately 11 days of culture that CD4+ T cells were isolated. It was two doses of either the BNT162b2 or mRNA-1273 vaccine that participants received. Vaccinated recipients, who were negative for nucleocapsid antibodies, had no history of SARS-CoV-2 infection. Sequenced material: CD4+ T cells from PBMCs cultured with HCoV-NL63 spike peptides, taken after COVID-19 vaccination. The origin of this receptor is a human donor who received a COVID-19 vaccine. This chain connects TRBV4-1 to TRBJ2-5; 7 bases fit TRBD1. CDR3 region: CASSHHGTAEETQYF. CDR3 sequence (DNA): TGCGCCAGCAGCCACCACGGGACAGCAGAAGAGACCCAGTACTTC.